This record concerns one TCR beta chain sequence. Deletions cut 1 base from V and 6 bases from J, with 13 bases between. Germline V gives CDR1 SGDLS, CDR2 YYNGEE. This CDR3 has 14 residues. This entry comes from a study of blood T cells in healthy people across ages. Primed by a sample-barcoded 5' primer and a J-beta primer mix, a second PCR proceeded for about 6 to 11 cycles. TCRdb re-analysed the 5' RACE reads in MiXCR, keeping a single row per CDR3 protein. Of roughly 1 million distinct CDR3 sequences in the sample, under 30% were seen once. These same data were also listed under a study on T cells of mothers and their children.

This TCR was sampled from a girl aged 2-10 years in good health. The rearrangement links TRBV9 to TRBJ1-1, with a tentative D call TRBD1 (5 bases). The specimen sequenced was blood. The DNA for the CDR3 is TGTGCCAGCAGCGTAAGATCTGCGGGACCTGAAGCTTTCTTT. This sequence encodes CASSVRSAGPEAFF.